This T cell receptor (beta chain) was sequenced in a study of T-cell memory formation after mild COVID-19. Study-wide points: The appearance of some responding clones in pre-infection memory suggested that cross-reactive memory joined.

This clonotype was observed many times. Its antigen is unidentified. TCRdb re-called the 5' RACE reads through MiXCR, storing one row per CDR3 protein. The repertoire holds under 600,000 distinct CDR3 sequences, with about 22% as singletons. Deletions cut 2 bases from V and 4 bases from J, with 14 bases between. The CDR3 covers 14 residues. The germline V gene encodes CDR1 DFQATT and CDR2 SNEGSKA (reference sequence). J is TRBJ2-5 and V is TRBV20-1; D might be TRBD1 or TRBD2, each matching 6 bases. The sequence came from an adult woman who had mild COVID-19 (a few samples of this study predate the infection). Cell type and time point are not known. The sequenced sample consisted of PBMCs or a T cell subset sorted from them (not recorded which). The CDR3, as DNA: TGCAGTGCTAGACCTTTAGGGGGAGGAGAGACCCAGTACTTC. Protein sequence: CSARPLGGGETQYF.